This TCR beta chain was observed in a study of blood T cell repertoires in COVID-19. Study in general: Both acute and convalescent COVID-19 samples were obtained from the United States, Italy and Spain. T cells, B-cell-depleted T cells, or PBMCs provided the cDNA or gDNA that served as material.

Under the authors' procedure: Reference gene primers were amplified, and this amplification served to estimate nucleated cell counts. Method: immunoSEQ multiplex PCR; TCRdb's copy keeps in-frame clones and lacks some. The V and J calls and clone size were taken over from that table, and D and trimming were inferred from the DNA. The profile shows about 180,000 clones, approximately 80% of them singletons. From germline, CDR1 is LNHDA and CDR2 SQIVND (reference sequence). Trimming cost V 3 bases and J 3 bases, with 9 bases left between them. This CDR3 comprises 14 residues. Concerning this clone itself: The same CDR3 also results from other DNA sequences found in this sample.

This chain joins TRBV19 and TRBJ1-5; tentative D call: TRBD1 (6 bases). The source is a woman in her sixties with acute or convalescent COVID-19. The specimen was peripheral blood. CDR3: CASSIQGSNQPQHF. CDR3 DNA: TGTGCCAGTAGTATCCAGGGGTCCAATCAGCCCCAGCATTTT.